The sequence of this TCR beta chain was determined in a study of identical twins. General study points: In cord blood, abundant beta clonotypes had fewer insertions; memory showed no trend.

Healthy Caucasians were all of the donors. Each CDR3 protein gets one entry after TCRdb re-called the 5' RACE reads with MiXCR. The table records roughly 350,000 distinct CDR3 sequences, 9% to 15% of them present only once. This clonotype was counted between two and nine times. The antigen remains unidentified. This sample also belongs to another study, concerning yellow fever vaccine responses in identical twins.

This TCR derives from a woman between 18 and 29 years old in good health. Sequences were obtained from CD8+ T cells sorted from blood.

The DNA of the CDR3 is TGTGCCAGCAGCGTAGAGGGTGGGGAAAGCACAGATACGCAGTATTTT. Translated, it gives CASSVEGGESTDTQYF. The chain has TRBV9 and TRBJ2-3; D is uncertain. The germline V gene has CDR1 SGDLS and CDR2 YYNGEE. V was pared by 0 bases and J by 0 bases, with 11 bases between. This CDR3 has 16 residues.